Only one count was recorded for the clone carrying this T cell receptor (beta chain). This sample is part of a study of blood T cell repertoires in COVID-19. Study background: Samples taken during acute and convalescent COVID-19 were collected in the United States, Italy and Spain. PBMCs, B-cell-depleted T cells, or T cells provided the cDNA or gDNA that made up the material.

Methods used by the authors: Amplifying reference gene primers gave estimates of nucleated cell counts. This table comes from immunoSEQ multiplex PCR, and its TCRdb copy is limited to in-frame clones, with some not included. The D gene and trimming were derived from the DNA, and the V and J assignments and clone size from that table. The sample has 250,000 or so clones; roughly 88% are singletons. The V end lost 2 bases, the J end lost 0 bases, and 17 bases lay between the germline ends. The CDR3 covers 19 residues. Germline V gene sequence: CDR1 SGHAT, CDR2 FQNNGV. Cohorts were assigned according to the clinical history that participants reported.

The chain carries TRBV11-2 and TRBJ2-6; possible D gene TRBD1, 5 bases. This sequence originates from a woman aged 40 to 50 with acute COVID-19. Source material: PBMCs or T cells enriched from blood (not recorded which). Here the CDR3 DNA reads TGTGCCAGCAGCTTACAGGGCGCCCCCGGCTACTCTGGGGCCAACGTCCTGACTTTC. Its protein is CASSLQGAPGYSGANVLTF.